These T cell receptor beta chains were read from a single sample in a study of post-analysis software for immune sequencing data. MiXCR, applied by TCRdb to the PCR reads, yields one record per CDR3 protein. This table holds roughly 700,000 distinct CDR3 sequences, 30% found once. Input material: blood. The receptors were sampled from a girl aged 5 to 17 with multiple sclerosis. CDR3s include the opening cysteine and the closing phenylalanine or tryptophan.

j_call v_call cdr3_aa
TRBJ2-2 TRBV7-2 CASSLWLAGGHGELFF
TRBJ2-3 TRBV7-2 CASSDRTVSTDTQYF
TRBJ2-1 TRBV28 CASSLFPTYNEQFF
TRBJ2-7 TRBV20-1 CSASVSSGSSVRYEQYF
TRBJ2-7 TRBV4-3 CASSQDDWGRGSEQYF
TRBJ1-2 TRBV7-2 CASSPDRRDTLAYGYTF
TRBJ2-7 TRBV27 CASSPLRDRGSYEQYF
TRBJ1-6 TRBV9 CASSADRDTPLHF
TRBJ2-3 TRBV20-1 CSAGGGLAGSTDTQYF
TRBJ2-3 TRBV2 CASTGQGSWTDTQYF
TRBJ2-7 TRBV18 CASSPPAPYEQYF
TRBJ2-1 TRBV6-5 CASSYSWRIAGGNEQFF
. TRBV7-4 CASSSGGREDYEQYF